This T cell receptor (beta chain) was sequenced for a study of shared clonotypes between healthy human individuals. V trimming: 4 bases; J trimming: 3 bases; junction bases outside the gene matches: 5. This CDR3 has 13 residues. Germline CDR1 is GTSNPN and CDR2 is SVGIG (reference sequence). Profiled with immunoSEQ multiplex PCR; TCRdb holds only in-frame clones, not every one. Among 2 million to 2.5 million clones listed, around 95% were seen once. The V gene is TRBV30, the J gene TRBJ1-1; 7 bases line up with TRBD1. This sequence was found in a man aged 18 to 35 in good health. The material sequenced was naive CD4+ T cells sorted from blood. The subset: CD45RA+ positively selected. Here the CDR3 DNA reads TGTGCCTGGATTAGGGGGCCGGACACTGAAGCTTTCTTT. Its translation is CAWIRGPDTEAFF.